Listed below are T cell receptor beta chains from one sample, sequenced in a study of blood T cell repertoires in COVID-19. The protocol was immunoSEQ multiplex PCR, while the TCRdb copy is restricted to in-frame clones and leaves out a portion. The sample lists hundreds of thousands of clones; about 87% were seen once. The sample comprised peripheral blood. The source is a woman in her fifties or sixties with COVID-19, enrolled during active disease. Both conserved end residues are part of each CDR3. Fields, in order: V gene, J gene, clone size, D gene, CDR3 DNA, CDR3 protein. A D gene is named only where the DNA matches it firmly. Size is omitted from some rows. Given values are once, few, many or a class for expanded clones.

v_call: TRBV4-1
j_call: TRBJ1-2
clone_size: NA
d_call: NA
cdr3_nt: TGCGCCAGCAGCCACCCCCAGTCGCGAGGGGGCTATGGCTACACCTTC
cdr3_aa: CASSHPQSRGGYGYTF

v_call: TRBV6-5
j_call: TRBJ2-7
clone_size: once
d_call: NA
cdr3_nt: TGTGCCAGCAGTTACTCCCGGGACTGGTACGAGCAGTACTTC
cdr3_aa: CASSYSRDWYEQYF

v_call: TRBV25-1
j_call: TRBJ2-2
clone_size: NA
d_call: TRBD1
cdr3_nt: TGTGCCAGCAGTCGTCGCGGACAGGGAAGCACCGGGGAGCTGTTTTTT
cdr3_aa: CASSRRGQGSTGELFF

v_call: TRBV6-5
j_call: TRBJ2-1
clone_size: few
d_call: NA
cdr3_nt: TGTGCCAGCCGAAGGACGGGGAGGAACAATGAGCAGTTCTTC
cdr3_aa: CASRRTGRNNEQFF

v_call: TRBV9
j_call: TRBJ2-7
clone_size: NA
d_call: NA
cdr3_nt: TGTGCCAGCAGCCTGGGGGAGGTCACCTACGAGCAGTACTTC
cdr3_aa: CASSLGEVTYEQYF

v_call: TRBV27
j_call: TRBJ1-1
clone_size: once
d_call: NA
cdr3_nt: TGTGCCAGCAGTCCGGAGGGGCACACTGAAGCTTTCTTT
cdr3_aa: CASSPEGHTEAFF

v_call: TRBV30
j_call: TRBJ2-7
clone_size: NA
d_call: NA
cdr3_nt: TGTGCCTGGGCCGGTGGGAGAGATCCTTACGAGCAGTACTTC
cdr3_aa: CAWAGGRDPYEQYF

v_call: TRBV7-2
j_call: TRBJ1-5
clone_size: NA
d_call: TRBD1
cdr3_nt: TGTGCCAGCAGCTCTACAGGGGGCATCAATCAGCCCCAGCATTTT
cdr3_aa: CASSSTGGINQPQHF

v_call: TRBV3-1/TRBV3-2
j_call: TRBJ1-1
clone_size: NA
d_call: TRBD1
cdr3_nt: TGTGCCAGCAGCCCCAGGACAGGGGGCGCGAGCACTGAAGCTTTCTTT
cdr3_aa: CASSPRTGGASTEAFF

v_call: TRBV6-5
j_call: TRBJ1-6
clone_size: NA
d_call: NA
cdr3_nt: TGTGCCAGCAGTTACGTAAGAGGAAATTCACCCCTCCACTTT
cdr3_aa: CASSYVRGNSPLHF

v_call: TRBV18
j_call: TRBJ2-5
clone_size: NA
d_call: TRBD2
cdr3_nt: TGTGCCAGCTCACCCCTGGGGACTAGCCAGGGAGAGACCCAGTACTTC
cdr3_aa: CASSPLGTSQGETQYF

v_call: TRBV30
j_call: TRBJ2-7
clone_size: once
d_call: TRBD2
cdr3_nt: TGTGCCTGGAGGAATCTAGCGGGAGACCTCCCCTACGAGCAGTACTTC
cdr3_aa: CAWRNLAGDLPYEQYF

v_call: TRBV9
j_call: TRBJ2-2
clone_size: NA
d_call: NA
cdr3_nt: TGTGCCAGCAGCGCGAGAACAGAATCCAACACCGGGGAGCTGTTTTTT
cdr3_aa: CASSARTESNTGELFF

v_call: TRBV3-1/TRBV3-2
j_call: TRBJ1-1
clone_size: NA
d_call: NA
cdr3_nt: TGTGCCAGCAGCCCGTTCCGGGAGAACACTGAAGCTTTCTTT
cdr3_aa: CASSPFRENTEAFF

v_call: TRBV2
j_call: TRBJ2-7
clone_size: NA
d_call: NA
cdr3_nt: NA
cdr3_aa: CASILAGGSYWYEQYF

v_call: TRBV5-1
j_call: TRBJ2-7
clone_size: NA
d_call: NA
cdr3_nt: TGCGCCAGCAGCTTGATGGGCAGGGACGAGCAGTACTTC
cdr3_aa: CASSLMGRDEQYF

v_call: TRBV9
j_call: TRBJ2-2
clone_size: NA
d_call: TRBD1
cdr3_nt: TGTGCCAGCAGCGGTCTACAGGGGACACTGAACACCGGGGAGCTGTTTTTT
cdr3_aa: CASSGLQGTLNTGELFF

v_call: TRBV30
j_call: TRBJ2-1
clone_size: NA
d_call: NA
cdr3_nt: TGTGCCTGGAGGAAAGCGGGCCTATACAATGAGCAGTTCTTC
cdr3_aa: CAWRKAGLYNEQFF

v_call: TRBV19
j_call: TRBJ2-4
clone_size: NA
d_call: NA
cdr3_nt: TGTGCCAGTAGCCTTCAATATCCTCAGTTC
cdr3_aa: CASSLQYPQF

v_call: TRBV30
j_call: TRBJ1-5
clone_size: NA
d_call: NA
cdr3_nt: TGTGCCTGGAGTGTCCGGGGCAGGGGTAGCAATCAGCCCCAGCATTTT
cdr3_aa: CAWSVRGRGSNQPQHF

v_call: TRBV30
j_call: TRBJ2-7
clone_size: NA
d_call: TRBD2
cdr3_nt: TGTGCCTGGAGTGTACAGGTCGGACTAGCGGGAGGGACCTCCTACGAGCAGTACTTC
cdr3_aa: CAWSVQVGLAGGTSYEQYF

v_call: TRBV7-9
j_call: TRBJ2-1
clone_size: NA
d_call: NA
cdr3_nt: TGTGCCAGCTTGGGAGACGTTTACAATGAGCAGTTCTTC
cdr3_aa: CASLGDVYNEQFF

v_call: TRBV5-1
j_call: TRBJ2-7
clone_size: once
d_call: TRBD2
cdr3_nt: TGCGCCAGCAGCTTCGGGACTAGCGTTGCCTACGAGCAGTACTTC
cdr3_aa: CASSFGTSVAYEQYF

v_call: TRBV5-1
j_call: TRBJ2-3
clone_size: NA
d_call: NA
cdr3_nt: TGCGCCAGCAGCTTGGCCGGGAACTTCGGAGATACGCAGTATTTT
cdr3_aa: CASSLAGNFGDTQYF

v_call: TRBV7-8
j_call: TRBJ2-1
clone_size: NA
d_call: TRBD2
cdr3_nt: TGTGCCAGCAGCCCCGACTTTCCGCGGGAGGCCTACAATGAGCAGTTCTTC
cdr3_aa: CASSPDFPREAYNEQFF

v_call: TRBV5-6
j_call: TRBJ2-3
clone_size: NA
d_call: NA
cdr3_nt: TGTGCCAGCAGCGCCGGCGACTTCGCTATCACAGATACGCAGTATTTT
cdr3_aa: CASSAGDFAITDTQYF

v_call: TRBV9
j_call: TRBJ2-1
clone_size: once
d_call: TRBD2
cdr3_nt: TGTGCCAGCAGCGTATTGGGAGGGCCGCCACAGGATGAGCAGTTCTTC
cdr3_aa: CASSVLGGPPQDEQFF

v_call: TRBV11-3
j_call: TRBJ2-7
clone_size: NA
d_call: NA
cdr3_nt: TGTGCCAGCAGCTTAGTACACTCCTACGAGCAGTACTTC
cdr3_aa: CASSLVHSYEQYF

v_call: TRBV19
j_call: TRBJ2-2
clone_size: once
d_call: TRBD2
cdr3_nt: TGTGCCAGTAGTACCCCCCCGGGCGGGAGGGCAGAAACCGGGGAGCTGTTTTTT
cdr3_aa: CASSTPPGGRAETGELFF

v_call: TRBV30
j_call: TRBJ2-5
clone_size: NA
d_call: NA
cdr3_nt: TGTGCCTGGAGTGTACTACCGACCTTTGACCAAGAGACCCAGTACTTC
cdr3_aa: CAWSVLPTFDQETQYF

v_call: TRBV19
j_call: TRBJ2-4
clone_size: NA
d_call: TRBD2
cdr3_nt: TGTGCCAGTAATGAGCTAGCGGGAGGTTTAGCCAAAAACATTCAGTACTTC
cdr3_aa: CASNELAGGLAKNIQYF